Each of the 28 T cell receptor beta chains below was sequenced from the same sample in a study of T cell repertoires in cytomegalovirus infection. TCRdb reprocessed the reads with MiXCR, giving one entry per CDR3 protein. The table shows 200,000 to 300,000 distinct CDR3 sequences, with roughly 9% occurring only once. Sequenced input: PBMCs. These receptor sequences come from a human donor in good health (CMV status not recorded). Some clones in this sample may be carry-over from other donors' samples.

The chain combines TRBV12-5 with TRBJ2-1; 7 nucleotides match TRBD1. V lost 0 bases, J lost 4 bases, and 9 bases stayed unmatched. The germline V gene has CDR1 LGHNT and CDR2 FRNRAP. This CDR3 region has 17 residues. The DNA for the CDR3 is TGTGCTAGTGGTTTGGTACAAGGGGGCGCCGGATACAATGAGCAGTTCTTC. Translated, it gives CASGLVQGGAGYNEQFF.

This clonotype was counted many times. The V call is TRBV7-2, the J call TRBJ1-3, with D possibly TRBD1 on 6 matching bases. The CDR3 consists of 16 residues. Germline V gives CDR1 SGHTA, CDR2 FQGNSA. Deletions cut 4 bases from V and 0 bases from J, with 13 bases between. The CDR3 coding sequence is TGTGCCAGCAGCTCCCGGGACACTAACTCTGGAAACACCATATATTTT. This codes for CASSSRDTNSGNTIYF.

The table lists this clonotype with a few counts. CDR3 sequence (DNA): TGTGCCTGCCCCGGACAGGGCTACAATGAGCAGTTCTTC. Amino acids: CACPGQGYNEQFF. This chain links TRBV30 with TRBJ2-1; TRBD1 agrees at 8 bases. Looked up from germline, CDR1 is GTSNPN and CDR2 is SVGIG (reference sequence). Unmatched junction bases numbered 4, after V lost 6 bases and J lost 3 bases. This CDR3 has 13 amino acids.

In its sample, this clonotype was seen many times. The genes are TRBV7-9 and TRBJ2-3; TRBD2 matches 7 bases. Germline V gives CDR1 SEHNR, CDR2 FQNEAQ (reference sequence). The CDR3 is made up of 16 amino acids. The junction had 9 bases not matched to a gene; V was cut back by 6 bases and J by 0 bases. The CDR3 region is CASSFGGAGSTDTQYF. The CDR3 DNA sequence: TGTGCCAGCAGTTTCGGAGGAGCGGGGAGCACAGATACGCAGTATTTT.

This clonotype was counted ten times or more. J is TRBJ2-5 and V is TRBV7-2, with a weak D call TRBD1 (5 bases). The germline V gene has CDR1 SGHTA and CDR2 FQGNSA. CDR3 size: 14 residues. The V end was cut by 1 base, the J end by 4 bases, with 10 bases between. In DNA, the CDR3 is TGTGCCAGCAGCTTAGGGGGCAGGGCAGAGACCCAGTACTTC. Its protein product is CASSLGGRAETQYF.

This clonotype came up many times. The rearrangement links TRBV6-2 or TRBV6-3 to TRBJ2-7; D is perhaps TRBD1 (5 bases). Deletions cut 6 bases from V and 5 bases from J, with 14 bases between. Germline assignment: CDR1 MNHEY and CDR2 SVGEGT. The CDR3 extends over 13 amino acids. The CDR3 loop reads CASRDTGSDEQYF. As DNA, the CDR3 is TGTGCCAGCAGAGACACAGGATCCGACGAGCAGTACTTC.

A few counts support this clonotype. In DNA, the CDR3 is TGCAGTGCTGCCCCGGCTAGCACGAACACCGGGGAGCTGTTTTTT. Protein product: CSAAPASTNTGELFF. This chain connects TRBV20-1 to TRBJ2-2, with D tentatively TRBD2 (5 bases). The CDR3 has 15 amino acids. CDR1 is DFQATT, CDR2 SNEGSKA, per germline (reference sequence). With 5 bases removed from V and 0 bases from J, the gap between germline ends came to 13 bases.

The genes are TRBV20-1 and TRBJ2-1; possibly TRBD1 for D (6 bases). The CDR3 length is 15 residues. Germline CDR1 and CDR2: DFQATT and SNEGSKA (reference sequence). V gave up 1 base and J gave up 2 bases, with 12 bases separating them. Written as DNA, the CDR3 is TGCAGTGCTAGAGTGCAGGGGACCCCCTACAATGAGCAGTTCTTC. Translated, it gives CSARVQGTPYNEQFF.

The V gene is TRBV6-6, the J gene TRBJ1-5; weak D call: TRBD1 (6 bases). The CDR3 sequence is 19 residues long. From germline, CDR1 is MNHNY and CDR2 SVGAGI (reference sequence). The germline V and J ends were trimmed by 4 bases and 0 bases, with 22 bases remaining between them. CDR3 sequence: CASSFPGHGGGYSNQPQHF. DNA for the CDR3: TGTGCCAGCAGTTTCCCGGGACACGGAGGGGGATATAGCAATCAGCCCCAGCATTTT.

The V and J genes are TRBV7-3 and TRBJ1-3; TRBD1 matches 7 bases. There are 14 residues in the CDR3. Germline assignment: CDR1 SGHTA and CDR2 FQGTGA. Unmatched junction bases numbered 5, after V lost 5 bases and J lost 4 bases. Here the CDR3 reads CASSDRASGNTIYF. The CDR3 region has the DNA TGTGCCAGCAGCGACAGGGCTTCGGGAAACACCATATATTTT.

In its sample, this clonotype was seen a few times. This sequence joins TRBV20-1 and TRBJ1-2, with D unclear. The germline gives CDR1 DFQATT, CDR2 SNEGSKA (reference sequence). V was cut by 3 bases and J by 7 bases, with 15 bases left in between. This CDR3 spans 13 amino acids. The DNA for the CDR3 is TGCAGTGCTAGGACAACCGAAGAGGTTGGCTACACCTTC. Encoded protein: CSARTTEEVGYTF.

This clonotype was found many times. This rearrangement joins TRBV7-8 to TRBJ2-2, with D possibly called TRBD1 or TRBD2 (5 bases each). The ends were cut back, 2 bases at V and 6 bases at J, with 10 bases in the middle. This CDR3 has 14 residues. Germline-derived CDR1 and CDR2 are SGHVS and FQNEAQ. The CDR3 DNA follows: TGTGCCAGCAGCTTACGGGACGGGGCCGGGGAGCTGTTTTTT. Residues: CASSLRDGAGELFF.

The rearrangement uses TRBV11-2 and TRBJ1-5; 9 bases map to TRBD1. With 5 bases clipped from V and 6 bases from J, the junction kept 8 bases outside the gene matches. The germline CDR1 and CDR2 sequences are SGHAT and FQNNGV. CDR3 length: 15 residues. CDR3 nucleotide sequence: TGTGCCAGCAGCCGATGGACAGGGGTCGGTCAGCCCCAGCATTTT. This encodes CASSRWTGVGQPQHF. Variable domain in full (rest from reference TRBV11-2 and TRBJ1-5): EAGVAQSPRYKIIEKRQSVAFWCNPISGHATLYWYQQILGQGPKLLIQFQNNGVVDDSQLPKDRFSAERLKGVDSTLKIQPAKLEDSAVYLCASSRWTGVGQPQHFGDGTRLSIL.

The chain carries TRBV12-3 or TRBV12-4 and TRBJ2-1; D gene unclear. This CDR3 region has 13 residues. The V end lost 6 bases, the J end lost 4 bases, and 10 bases lay between the germline ends. The CDR3 coding sequence is TGTGCCAGCAGCCCTGCAACGTACAATGAGCAGTTCTTC. Its translation is CASSPATYNEQFF.

There are many counts of this clonotype. The rearrangement links TRBV7-6 to TRBJ2-3; D may be TRBD2 (6 bases). Trimming cost V 5 bases and J 0 bases, with 12 bases left between them. The germline CDR1 and CDR2 sequences are SGHVS and FNYEAQ. The CDR3 spans 15 residues. The CDR3 sequence is CASSARDWSTDTQYF. The CDR3 region has the DNA TGTGCCAGCAGCGCGCGGGATTGGAGCACAGATACGCAGTATTTT. Based on the CDR3 plus reference TRBV7-6 and TRBJ2-3, the full variable domain is GAGVSQSPRYKVTKRGQDVALRCDPISGHVSLYWYRQALGQGPEFLTYFNYEAQQDKSGLPNDRFSAERPEGSISTLTIQRTEQRDSAMYRCASSARDWSTDTQYFGPGTRLTVL.

The table lists this clonotype with many counts. This chain links TRBV20-1 with TRBJ1-2, with TRBD1 identical over 7 bases. The ends lost 4 bases at V and 8 bases at J; junction bases unmatched: 7. The CDR3 spans 12 residues. Germline CDR1 DFQATT, CDR2 SNEGSKA (reference sequence). The CDR3 loop is CSATQGFDGYTF. The CDR3 coding sequence is TGCAGTGCTACACAGGGGTTCGACGGCTACACCTTC.

V gene TRBV15 combines with J gene TRBJ1-5, with 8 bases aligning to TRBD1. Germline CDR1 is LNHNV and CDR2 is YYDKDF (reference sequence). Trimming removed 6 bases from V and 5 bases from J; junction bases left unmatched: 0. This CDR3 is 12 amino acids long. CDR3 amino acids: CATRQGDQPQHF. CDR3 coding DNA: TGTGCCACCAGACAGGGGGATCAGCCCCAGCATTTT.

The genes are TRBV6-2 or TRBV6-3 and TRBJ1-1; the D gene is possibly TRBD1 (5 bases). CDR1 and CDR2 from the germline V gene are MNHEY and SVGEGT. With 0 bases removed from V and 0 bases from J, the gap between germline ends came to 11 bases. The CDR3 is 16 residues long. CDR3 sequence reads: CASSYSSTGMNTEAFF. The CDR3 DNA sequence: TGTGCCAGCAGTTACTCGAGTACAGGAATGAACACTGAAGCTTTCTTT.

This clonotype was found many times. The chain employs TRBV12-3 or TRBV12-4 and TRBJ1-1; D unresolved. This CDR3 region has 15 residues. V lost 6 bases, J lost 1 base, and 15 bases lay in between. The CDR3 sequence is CASSPDGDQNTEAFF. The CDR3 nucleotides are TGTGCCAGCAGCCCAGACGGAGACCAGAACACTGAAGCTTTCTTT.

This clonotype showed up just a few times. The rearrangement joins TRBV19 to TRBJ1-6; TRBD1 is a possible D gene (5 bases). This CDR3 spans 12 amino acids. Germline CDR1 reads LNHDA; CDR2 reads SQIVND (reference sequence). V gave up 5 bases and J gave up 7 bases, with 6 bases separating them. CDR3 protein: CASSDRNSPLHF. CDR3 nucleotide sequence: TGTGCCAGTAGTGACAGAAATTCACCCCTCCACTTT.

J is TRBJ1-4 and V is TRBV4-1; 7 bases align to TRBD1. Trimming took 1 base from V and 6 from J; bases not matched to a gene: 5. CDR1 MGHRA and CDR2 YSYEKL come from the germline V gene. The CDR3 loop spans 15 amino acids. DNA for the CDR3: TGCGCCAGCAGCCAAGGAACAGGGGTGTATGAAAAACTGTTTTTT. Residues: CASSQGTGVYEKLFF.

This clonotype has a handful of counts. V gene TRBV28 combines with J gene TRBJ2-7; the match to TRBD1 covers 7 bases. With V trimmed by 8 bases and J by 3 bases, 10 bases remained unmatched. CDR1 MDHEN and CDR2 SYDVKM come from the germline V gene. This CDR3 is 14 amino acids long. Here the CDR3 reads CASSTRTGIYEQYF. As DNA, the CDR3 is TGTGCCAGCTCCACGAGGACAGGAATCTACGAGCAGTACTTC.

The genes are TRBV10-3 and TRBJ2-1; 11 bases are shared with TRBD1. This CDR3 spans 14 amino acids. After removal of 6 bases from V and 7 bases from J, the junction contained 5 bases not matched to a gene. CDR1 ENHRY and CDR2 SYGVKD come from the germline V gene. The DNA of the CDR3 is TGTGCCATCAGATCGGACAGGGGGCAGAATGAGCAGTTCTTC. Protein product: CAIRSDRGQNEQFF.

This clonotype occurred many times. The chain couples TRBV28 to TRBJ2-1, with 8 bases fitting TRBD1. With 7 bases clipped from V and 0 bases from J, the junction kept 8 bases outside the gene matches. The V gene's germline CDR1 is MDHEN and CDR2 SYDVKM. The CDR3 covers 16 residues. The CDR3 here is CASTKWTGSSYNEQFF. The CDR3 DNA follows: TGTGCCAGCACCAAATGGACAGGGAGCTCCTACAATGAGCAGTTCTTC. The full variable domain, completed using reference TRBV28 and TRBJ2-1, is DVKVTQSSRYLVKRTGEKVFLECVQDMDHENMFWYRQDPGLGLRLIYFSYDVKMKEKGDIPEGYSVSREKKERFSLILESASTNQTSMYLCASTKWTGSSYNEQFFGPGTRLTVL.

This clonotype was seen many times. This rearrangement joins TRBV12-3 or TRBV12-4 to TRBJ2-7, with TRBD1 matching over 9 bases. This CDR3 contains 16 residues. The V gene end was trimmed by 6 bases and the J gene end by 0 bases; junction bases not matched to a gene: 9. CDR3 nucleotide sequence: TGTGCCAGCAGCCCCCACCGGGACAGGGCCTCCTACGAGCAGTACTTC. Its translation is CASSPHRDRASYEQYF.

This clonotype showed up many times. V gene TRBV4-2 combines with J gene TRBJ1-6; TRBD1 aligns across 10 bases. The CDR3 extends over 16 amino acids. V shed 4 bases, J shed 10 bases, and the junction held 10 bases outside the gene matches. Germline CDR1 LGHNA, CDR2 YNFKEQ. CDR3 in amino acids: CASSRDRGGSGSPLHF. In DNA, the CDR3 is TGTGCCAGCAGCCGGGACAGGGGAGGATCGGGATCACCCCTCCACTTT.

This clonotype was seen at least ten times. The V and J genes are TRBV6-1 and TRBJ1-4, with D unresolved. CDR1 is MNHNS, CDR2 SASEGT, per germline. V was clipped by 6 bases and J by 0 bases, with 11 bases between them. The CDR3 covers 15 residues. CDR3 region: CASRLTVATNEKLFF. The CDR3 DNA follows: TGTGCCAGCAGATTGACCGTTGCAACTAATGAAAAACTGTTTTTT.

This sequence joins TRBV11-2 and TRBJ2-3; 8 bases map to TRBD1. CDR1 SGHAT and CDR2 FQNNGV come from the germline V gene. V was clipped by 4 bases and J by 10 bases; unmatched bases: 10. The CDR3 sequence is 14 residues long. The CDR3 bases are TGTGCCAGCAGCTCCGGGACAGGAAAATTCCCGCAGTATTTT. Residues: CASSSGTGKFPQYF.